This TCR beta chain was obtained from a study of T cells in women clearing cervical HPV infection. Looking at the study overall: Women with histologically confirmed HPV16-related CIN3 or worse, 2 with invasive cancer, served as cases. Case blood drawn at lesion detection; control blood after infection cleared. Cases' blood sampling followed lesion detection by median about 150 days (90 to 200).

The assay was immunoSEQ multiplex PCR, and TCRdb's table has in-frame clones only and misses some. This sample's table reports approximately 49,000 clones. Remarks on this clone: Its matching antigen is unknown. The read ends 3 residues early relative to the CDR3; the germline J gene fills the gap.

Study observations and caveats: CIN3+ cases had significantly higher TCR richness than controls; evenness did not differ.

The germline gives CDR1 LNHDA, CDR2 SQIVND (reference sequence). V was cut by 5 bases and J by 4 bases, with 8 bases left in between. The CDR3 covers 12 residues. The chain is built from TRBV19 and TRBJ1-2, with D uncertain. The source material was blood buffy coat. This TCR was sampled from a woman aged 18-69 years with a cervical HPV16 infection that either progressed to CIN3+ or cleared (not recorded which). The sequenced CDR3 bases are TGTGCCAGTAGTCGGTCGGTCTATGGC. Translating it yields CASSRSVYG. The full CDR3 is CASSRSVYGYTF.